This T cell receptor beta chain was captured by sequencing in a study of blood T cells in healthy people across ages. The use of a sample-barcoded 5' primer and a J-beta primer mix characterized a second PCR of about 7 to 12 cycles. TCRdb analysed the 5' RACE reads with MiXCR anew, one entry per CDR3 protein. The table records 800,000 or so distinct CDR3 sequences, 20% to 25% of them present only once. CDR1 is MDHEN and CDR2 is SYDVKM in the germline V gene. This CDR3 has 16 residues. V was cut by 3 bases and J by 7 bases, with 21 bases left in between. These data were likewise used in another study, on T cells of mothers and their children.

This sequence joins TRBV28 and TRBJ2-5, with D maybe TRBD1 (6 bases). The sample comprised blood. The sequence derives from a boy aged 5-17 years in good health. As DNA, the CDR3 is TGTGCCAGCAGTTTGGGCGACAGGAAACCCTCTGGGACCCAGTACTTC. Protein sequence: CASSLGDRKPSGTQYF.